This passage covers 20 T cell receptor beta chains from one sample sequenced in a study of blood T cell repertoires in COVID-19. The repertoire was sequenced with immunoSEQ multiplex PCR; TCRdb's copy has only in-frame clones and lacks some. The sample carries 300,000 to 400,000 clones, about 90% recorded once. The sequencing input was PBMCs or T cells enriched from blood (not recorded which). Source of these receptors: a woman aged 30 to 39 who had recovered from COVID-19.

The chain joins TRBV5-5 to TRBJ2-7; tentatively, D is TRBD1 (5 bases). The CDR3 has 12 amino acids. Trimming took off 4 bases at V and 4 bases at J, with 9 bases between the two ends. CDR1 is SGHKS, CDR2 YYEKEE, per germline (reference sequence). The CDR3 sequence is CASSQQGYEQYF. The CDR3 DNA reads as TGTGCCAGCAGCCAGCAGGGATACGAGCAGTACTTC.

This chain uses TRBV24-1 with TRBJ2-3; 9 bases are shared with TRBD2. Germline loops: CDR1 KGHDR, CDR2 SFDVKD. CDR3 length: 15 amino acids. Trimming took 6 bases from V and 5 from J; bases not matched to a gene: 8. The CDR3 DNA is TGTGCCACCAGTAGGACTAGCGAGAAGAAAGATACGCAGTATTTT. It encodes CATSRTSEKKDTQYF.

The V gene is TRBV5-4, the J gene TRBJ2-7; the D gene is possibly TRBD2 (6 bases). V lost 0 bases and J lost 7, with 14 bases in between. The CDR3 contains 14 residues. Germline V gene data show CDR1 as SGHNT and CDR2 as YYREEE (reference sequence). The CDR3 DNA follows: TGTGCCAGCAGCTTGGAGGACGGGAGCTTAGAGCAGTACTTC. It yields the protein CASSLEDGSLEQYF.

The V gene is TRBV9, the J gene TRBJ2-7; TRBD1 matches 9 bases. In germline, CDR1 is SGDLS, CDR2 YYNGEE. The CDR3 loop spans 15 amino acids. V was pared by 0 bases and J by 3 bases, with 4 bases of the junction left unmatched. The CDR3 protein is CASSVAWTGDYEQYF. DNA for the CDR3: TGTGCCAGCAGCGTAGCGTGGACAGGGGACTACGAGCAGTACTTC.

V and J are TRBV7-6 and TRBJ1-2; 11 nucleotides agree with TRBD1. This CDR3 has 16 residues. CDR1 and CDR2 from the germline V gene are SGHVS and FNYEAQ. V shed 5 bases and J 4 bases; nucleotides not matched to a gene: 9. The CDR3 nucleotides read TGTGCCAGCAGCGCTAGGACAGGGGGCGCGAGCTATGGCTACACCTTC. Translating it yields CASSARTGGASYGYTF.

This chain joins TRBV2 and TRBJ1-2, with 7 bases aligning to TRBD1. The CDR3 totals 13 residues. CDR1 and CDR2 from the germline V gene are SNHLY and FYNNEI. With 9 bases clipped from V and 2 bases from J, the junction kept 6 bases outside the gene matches. The CDR3 nucleotides are TGTGCCAGTCCGGACAGGCCAAACTATGGCTACACCTTC. The encoded protein is CASPDRPNYGYTF.

The sample holds one count of this clone. V usage is TRBV28 and J usage is TRBJ1-5, with D possibly TRBD1 on 6 matching bases. CDR1 and CDR2 (germline): MDHEN, SYDVKM. Trimming shortened V by 8 bases and J by 5 bases, and 13 bases separated the two germline ends. The CDR3 has 13 amino acids. CDR3 residues: CASSRDTYQPQHF. The CDR3, as DNA: TGTGCCAGCTCCCGGGACACTTATCAGCCCCAGCATTTT.

This chain joins TRBV5-1 and TRBJ2-2; the match to TRBD1 covers 8 bases. The germline V gene encodes CDR1 SGHRS and CDR2 YFSETQ. The length of the CDR3 is 16 residues. With V trimmed by 3 bases and J by 0 bases, 4 bases remained unmatched. The DNA for the CDR3 is TGCGCCAGCAGCTCCGGACAGGGATCGAACACCGGGGAGCTGTTTTTT. It codes for CASSSGQGSNTGELFF.

The V gene is TRBV6-5, the J gene TRBJ2-7; the D gene is possibly TRBD1 (6 bases). The CDR3 is made up of 13 amino acids. Per the germline V gene, CDR1 is MNHEY and CDR2 is SVGAGI. The germline V and J ends were trimmed by 7 bases and 3 bases, with 13 bases remaining between them. The CDR3 coding sequence is TGTGCCAGCATCAGGACAGCGGACTACGAGCAGTACTTC. Translated, it gives CASIRTADYEQYF.

The rearrangement uses TRBV5-6 and TRBJ2-7, with 9 bases matching TRBD1. The germline CDR1 and CDR2 sequences are SGHDT and YYEEEE. The CDR3 loop spans 14 amino acids. V was pared by 6 bases and J by 3 bases, with 7 bases of the junction left unmatched. CDR3 bases: TGTGCCAGCAACCTACAGGGGGCCAACTACGAGCAGTACTTC. It encodes CASNLQGANYEQYF.

This clone appeared a single time. This chain joins TRBV11-2 and TRBJ2-1; 10 bases map to TRBD2. CDR1 is SGHAT, CDR2 FQNNGV, per germline. Germline trimming cut 1 base from V and 3 bases from J; bases unmatched to any gene: 0. The CDR3 has 15 amino acids. The CDR3 loop is CASSLVAGGYNEQFF. In nucleotides, the CDR3 is TGTGCCAGCAGCTTAGTAGCGGGGGGCTACAATGAGCAGTTCTTC.

This clone came up once. V and J are TRBV15 and TRBJ1-2, with D perhaps matching TRBD1 (5 bases). The CDR3 length is 13 residues. With 2 bases removed from V and 8 bases from J, the gap between germline ends came to 12 bases. The germline V gene encodes CDR1 LNHNV and CDR2 YYDKDF (reference sequence). The CDR3 sequence: CATSRSEGRGYTF. The CDR3 bases are TGTGCCACCAGCAGATCCGAGGGGAGGGGCTACACCTTC.

The gene calls are TRBV5-4 and TRBJ2-1, with 11 bases matching TRBD2. CDR3 size: 18 residues. Losses at the gene ends were 1 base for V and 1 base for J; bases not matched to a gene: 7. Germline V lookup: CDR1 SGHNT, CDR2 YYREEE (reference sequence). The CDR3 coding sequence is TGTGCCAGCAGCTTGTCCCTAGCGGGGGGTATATCCTACAATGAGCAGTTCTTC. It yields the protein CASSLSLAGGISYNEQFF.

This sequence joins TRBV2 and TRBJ1-1; D is ambiguous. Per the germline V gene, CDR1 is SNHLY and CDR2 is FYNNEI. V lost 3 bases and J lost 4, with 9 bases in between. The CDR3 contains 13 residues. CDR3 amino acids: CASSEEAFTEAFF. DNA of the CDR3: TGTGCCAGCAGTGAGGAGGCCTTCACTGAAGCTTTCTTT.

The chain carries TRBV6-1 and TRBJ1-2; 10 positions match TRBD1. With V trimmed by 3 bases and J by 4 bases, 8 bases remained unmatched. From germline, CDR1 is MNHNS and CDR2 SASEGT. The length of the CDR3 is 16 residues. DNA for the CDR3: TGTGCCAGCAGTGATCCAAGACAGGGGGCGGTCTATGGCTACACCTTC. It yields the protein CASSDPRQGAVYGYTF.

Here the CDR3 reads CSVEALVGEAQYF. The CDR3 DNA reads TGCAGCGTTGAAGCCCTAGTTGGGGAGGCGCAGTATTTT. This sequence joins TRBV29-1 and TRBJ2-3; the D gene is possibly TRBD2 (6 bases). V was shortened by 1 base and J by 10 bases, with 15 bases between the two germline ends. The CDR3 contains 13 residues. Germline assignment: CDR1 SQVTM and CDR2 ANQGSEA.

The V call is TRBV4-1, the J call TRBJ2-5; 9 bases are shared with TRBD2. J lost 1 base, V lost 4 bases, and 16 bases had no gene match. This CDR3 has 19 residues. The germline gives CDR1 MGHRA, CDR2 YSYEKL. CDR3 coding DNA: TGCGCCAGCAGCCCCCTCTGGCGGGGGGGGGTTGATTCCCAAGAGACCCAGTACTTC. Encoded protein: CASSPLWRGGVDSQETQYF.

The V call is TRBV6-5, the J call TRBJ2-2, with 10 bases identical to TRBD2. Germline CDR1 is MNHEY and CDR2 is SVGAGI. CDR3 size: 15 residues. Trimming at V came to 7 bases and at J to 1 base, leaving 3 bases not matched to a gene. The CDR3 is CASKIAGGNTGELFF. The CDR3 DNA reads TGTGCCAGCAAAATAGCGGGGGGGAACACCGGGGAGCTGTTTTTT.

CDR3 sequence (DNA): TGTGCCAGTAGTATCTCCTCCGGGACAGACTACGAGCAGTACTTC. Encoded protein: CASSISSGTDYEQYF. The V and J genes are TRBV19 and TRBJ2-7, with 7 bases aligning to TRBD1. This CDR3 is built from 15 residues. CDR1 LNHDA and CDR2 SQIVND come from the germline V gene (reference sequence). J lost 3 bases, V lost 3 bases, and 8 bases had no gene match.

This rearrangement joins TRBV5-8 to TRBJ2-7; 7 bases are a match to TRBD1. The germline CDR1 and CDR2 sequences are SGHTS and YDEGEE. CDR3 size: 14 residues. Trimming cost V 4 bases and J 5 bases; bases outside gene matches: 9. This chain's CDR3 is CASSRTPTGHEQYF. CDR3 in DNA: TGTGCCAGCAGCCGAACCCCGACAGGGCACGAGCAGTACTTC.